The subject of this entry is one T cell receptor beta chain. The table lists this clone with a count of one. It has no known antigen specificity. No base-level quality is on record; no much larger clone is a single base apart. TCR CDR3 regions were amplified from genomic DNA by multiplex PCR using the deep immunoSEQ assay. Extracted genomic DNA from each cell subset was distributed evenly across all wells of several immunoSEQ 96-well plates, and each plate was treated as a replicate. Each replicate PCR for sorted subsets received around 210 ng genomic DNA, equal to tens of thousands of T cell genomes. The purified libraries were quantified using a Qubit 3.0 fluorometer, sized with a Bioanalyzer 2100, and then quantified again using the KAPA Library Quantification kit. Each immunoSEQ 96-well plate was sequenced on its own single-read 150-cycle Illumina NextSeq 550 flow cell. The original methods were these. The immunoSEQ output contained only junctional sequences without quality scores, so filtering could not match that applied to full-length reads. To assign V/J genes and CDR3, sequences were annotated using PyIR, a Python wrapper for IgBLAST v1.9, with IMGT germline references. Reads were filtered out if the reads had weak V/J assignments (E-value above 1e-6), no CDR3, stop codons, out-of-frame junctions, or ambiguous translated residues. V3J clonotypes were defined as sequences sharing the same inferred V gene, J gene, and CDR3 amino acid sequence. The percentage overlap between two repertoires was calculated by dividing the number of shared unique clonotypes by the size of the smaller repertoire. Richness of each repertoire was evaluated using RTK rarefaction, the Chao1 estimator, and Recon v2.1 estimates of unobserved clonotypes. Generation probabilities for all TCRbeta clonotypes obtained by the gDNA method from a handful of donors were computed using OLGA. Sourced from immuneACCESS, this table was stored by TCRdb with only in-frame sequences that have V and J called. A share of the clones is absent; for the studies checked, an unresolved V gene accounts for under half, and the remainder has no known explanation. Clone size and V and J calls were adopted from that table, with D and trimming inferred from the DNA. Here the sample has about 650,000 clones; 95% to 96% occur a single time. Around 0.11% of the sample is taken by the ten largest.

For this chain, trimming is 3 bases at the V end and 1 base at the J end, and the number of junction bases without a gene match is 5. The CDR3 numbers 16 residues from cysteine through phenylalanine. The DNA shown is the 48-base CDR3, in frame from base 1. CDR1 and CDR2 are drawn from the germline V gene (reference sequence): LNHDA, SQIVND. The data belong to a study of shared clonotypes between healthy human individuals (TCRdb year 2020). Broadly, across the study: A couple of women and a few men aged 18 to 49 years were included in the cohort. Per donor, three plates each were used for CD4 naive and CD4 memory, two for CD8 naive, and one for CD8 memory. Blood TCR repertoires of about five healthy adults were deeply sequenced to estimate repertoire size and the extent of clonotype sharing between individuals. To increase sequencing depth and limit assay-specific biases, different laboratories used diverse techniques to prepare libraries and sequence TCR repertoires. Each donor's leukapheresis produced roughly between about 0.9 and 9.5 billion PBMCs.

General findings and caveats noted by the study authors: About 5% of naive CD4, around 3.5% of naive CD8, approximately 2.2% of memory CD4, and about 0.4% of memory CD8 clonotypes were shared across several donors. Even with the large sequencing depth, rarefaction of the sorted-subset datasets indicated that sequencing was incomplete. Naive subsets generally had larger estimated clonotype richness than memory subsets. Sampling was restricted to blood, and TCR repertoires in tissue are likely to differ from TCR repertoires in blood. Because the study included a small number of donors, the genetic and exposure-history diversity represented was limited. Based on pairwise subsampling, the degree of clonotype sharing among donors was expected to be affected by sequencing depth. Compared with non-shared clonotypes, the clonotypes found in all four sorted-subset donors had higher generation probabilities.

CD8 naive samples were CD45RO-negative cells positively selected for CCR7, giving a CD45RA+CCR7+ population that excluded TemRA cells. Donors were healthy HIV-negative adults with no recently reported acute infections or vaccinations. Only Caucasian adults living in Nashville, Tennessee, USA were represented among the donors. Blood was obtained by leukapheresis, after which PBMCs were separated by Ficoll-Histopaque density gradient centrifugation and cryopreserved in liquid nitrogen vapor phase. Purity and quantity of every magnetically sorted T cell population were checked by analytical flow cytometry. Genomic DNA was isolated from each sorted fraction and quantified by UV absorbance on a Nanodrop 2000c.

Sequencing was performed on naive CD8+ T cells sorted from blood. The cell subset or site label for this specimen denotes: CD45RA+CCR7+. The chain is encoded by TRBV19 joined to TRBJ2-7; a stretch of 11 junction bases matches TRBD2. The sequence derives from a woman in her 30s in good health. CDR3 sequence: CASSISTSGISYEQYF. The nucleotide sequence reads TGTGCCAGTAGTATTTCGACTAGCGGGATTTCCTACGAGCAGTACTTC.